The 18 T cell receptor beta chains below were found in one sample sequenced in a study of shared clonotypes between healthy human individuals. TCRdb keeps only in-frame clones here, not all; method: immunoSEQ multiplex PCR. The sample records 2 million to 2.5 million clones, approximately 95% being singletons. Source material: naive CD4+ T cells from PBMCs. Subset meaning: CD45RA+ positively selected. Receptor source: a young man in good health. Some clones in this sample may be carry-over from other donors' samples.

The chain joins TRBV4-2 to TRBJ2-7, with D hard to call. V was cut by 1 base and J by 7 bases, with 17 bases left in between. The CDR3 loop spans 15 amino acids. CDR1 and CDR2 from the germline V gene are LGHNA and YNFKEQ. CDR3 residues: CASSQASGSPKEQYF. For the CDR3, the DNA is TGTGCCAGCAGCCAAGCCTCAGGTTCCCCTAAGGAGCAGTACTTC.

The gene calls are TRBV6-1 and TRBJ2-1, with 10 bases fitting TRBD1. V shed 8 bases and J 6 bases; nucleotides not matched to a gene: 10. Germline CDR1 and CDR2: MNHNS and SASEGT. The CDR3 spans 15 residues. The CDR3 region is CASARRDRGSNEQFF. In DNA, the CDR3 is TGTGCCAGCGCTCGCCGGGACAGGGGAAGCAATGAGCAGTTCTTC.

The chain couples TRBV29-1 to TRBJ1-4; 10 bases agree with TRBD1. V dropped 6 bases and J dropped 2; count of bases not matched to a gene: 15. This CDR3 comprises 18 residues. The germline V gene has CDR1 SQVTM and CDR2 ANQGSEA. Written as DNA, the CDR3 is TGCAGCGTGGTTAGACAGGGGGCTCAACGGGGTACTAATGAAAAACTGTTTTTT. It specifies CSVVRQGAQRGTNEKLFF.

CDR3 nucleotides: TGTGCCAGCACCAAGGGACAGAACTATGGCTACACCTTC. This gives the protein CASTKGQNYGYTF. The chain combines TRBV5-8 with TRBJ1-2, with 7 bases that match TRBD1. This CDR3 comprises 13 residues. The V gene's germline CDR1 is SGHTS and CDR2 YDEGEE. The V segment lost 6 bases and the J segment 2 bases; nucleotides outside the gene matches: 4. Supplemented by reference TRBV5-8 and TRBJ1-2, the full variable domain reads EAGVTQSPTHLIKTRGQQATLRCSPISGHTSVYWYQQALGLGLQFLLWYDEGEERNRGNFPPRFSGRQFPNYSSELNVNALELEDSALYLCASTKGQNYGYTFGSGTRLTVV.

J is TRBJ2-7 and V is TRBV28; D is possibly TRBD1 or TRBD2 (5 bases each). Looked up from germline, CDR1 is MDHEN and CDR2 is SYDVKM. The CDR3 length is 14 residues. The germline V and J ends were trimmed by 5 bases and 1 base, with 12 bases remaining between them. The CDR3 loop reads CASSGHGGSYEQYF. The CDR3 DNA sequence: TGTGCCAGCAGTGGACATGGGGGTTCCTACGAGCAGTACTTC.

The V call is TRBV7-3, the J call TRBJ1-1; D ambiguous. The CDR3 is 13 amino acids. Trimming stripped 5 bases from V and 1 base from J, with 8 bases between. Germline values: CDR1 SGHTA, CDR2 FQGTGA. CDR3 sequence reads: CASSEDSNTEAFF. The CDR3 coding sequence is TGTGCCAGCAGCGAAGACTCGAACACTGAAGCTTTCTTT.

This clone was seen a single time. V is TRBV6-5 and J is TRBJ2-1, with TRBD2 matching over 8 bases. The germline V gene encodes CDR1 MNHEY and CDR2 SVGAGI. The CDR3 consists of 12 residues. Trimming took 6 bases from V and 14 from J; bases not matched to a gene: 9. CDR3 amino acids: CASRATAGVEFF. CDR3 bases: TGTGCCAGCAGAGCCACAGCGGGAGTGGAGTTCTTC.

The chain uses TRBV5-1 and TRBJ1-2; D call uncertain. Trimming cost V 2 bases and J 1 base, with 9 bases left between them. The germline gives CDR1 SGHRS, CDR2 YFSETQ. The CDR3 is made up of 14 amino acids. The CDR3 loop reads CASSFSNSNYGYTF. Written as DNA, the CDR3 is TGCGCCAGCAGCTTCAGTAACAGTAACTATGGCTACACCTTC.

In its sample, this clone was seen a few times. The chain employs TRBV29-1 and TRBJ1-1; D gene uncertain. The CDR3 extends over 13 amino acids. Trimming stripped 3 bases from V and 0 bases from J, with 8 bases between. Germline V gives CDR1 SQVTM, CDR2 ANQGSEA. The DNA of the CDR3 is TGCAGCGTTGACGAAGCAATGAACACTGAAGCTTTCTTT. It codes for CSVDEAMNTEAFF.

This clone was recorded a few times. V gene TRBV5-1 combines with J gene TRBJ2-4, with 8 bases matching TRBD1. From germline, CDR1 is SGHRS and CDR2 YFSETQ. V trimming: 1 base; J trimming: 4 bases; junction bases outside the gene matches: 7. The CDR3 consists of 16 residues. In nucleotides, the CDR3 is TGCGCCAGCAGCTTGCCCCAGACAGGGGATAAAAACATTCAGTACTTC. Translation: CASSLPQTGDKNIQYF.

About this clone itself: Other DNA sequences from this sample encode an identical CDR3 as well. The J gene is TRBJ2-7, the V gene TRBV5-1; 9 bases align to TRBD2. The J segment lost 2 bases and the V segment lost 3 bases, leaving 3 bases of the junction unmatched. Per germline, CDR1 SGHRS and CDR2 YFSETQ. There are 14 residues in the CDR3. The CDR3 spells CASSWGGRAYEQYF. DNA for the CDR3: TGCGCCAGCAGCTGGGGCGGGAGGGCCTACGAGCAGTACTTC.

Only a few counts were recorded for this clone. The rearrangement uses TRBV20-1 and TRBJ1-1; D remains ambiguous. Germline CDR1 reads DFQATT; CDR2 reads SNEGSKA (reference sequence). The CDR3 runs to 11 residues. V shed 2 bases and J shed 8 bases, with 9 bases lying between them. CDR3 in amino acids: CSARSLGEAFF. In DNA, the CDR3 is TGCAGTGCTAGATCCTTGGGAGAAGCTTTCTTT.

This CDR3 is CASSSRFKRESSYNEQFF. The CDR3, as DNA: TGTGCCAGCAGCTCGAGATTCAAGCGGGAGAGCTCCTACAATGAGCAGTTCTTC. V is TRBV9 and J is TRBJ2-1, with 8 nucleotides matching TRBD2. Trimming at V came to 4 bases and at J to 0 bases, leaving 12 bases not matched to a gene. The germline gives CDR1 SGDLS, CDR2 YYNGEE. The length of the CDR3 is 18 residues.

The J gene is TRBJ2-1, the V gene TRBV23-1; D is uncertain. TRBV23-1 counts as an open reading frame of uncertain function. The CDR3 spans 21 residues. V was clipped by 0 bases and J by 0 bases, with 24 bases between them. CDR3 loop: CASSQSPARRKNRSSYNEQFF. CDR3 nucleotide sequence: TGCGCCAGCAGTCAATCCCCGGCCCGGCGAAAGAACCGTAGCTCCTACAATGAGCAGTTCTTC.

V gene TRBV28 combines with J gene TRBJ1-1; the D gene is possibly TRBD1 (5 bases). Germline values: CDR1 MDHEN, CDR2 SYDVKM. V lost 2 bases and J 4 bases, leaving 8 bases between the germline ends. The CDR3 extends over 13 amino acids. The CDR3 is CASSLRGVTEAFF. Here the CDR3 DNA reads TGTGCCAGCAGTTTACGGGGGGTCACTGAAGCTTTCTTT.

CDR3 amino acids: CASSQPTGVYEQYF. CDR3 DNA sequence: TGCGCCAGCAGCCAGCCGACAGGGGTCTACGAGCAGTACTTC. The J gene is TRBJ2-7, the V gene TRBV4-1; TRBD1 matches 8 bases. The CDR3 totals 14 residues. The V gene end was trimmed by 3 bases and the J gene end by 3 bases; junction bases not matched to a gene: 4. Germline CDR1 is MGHRA and CDR2 is YSYEKL.

This clone occurred once. The V call is TRBV6-4, the J call TRBJ1-2, with 9 bases that match TRBD1. V lost 3 bases and J lost 8; bases outside the gene matches: 4. Looked up from germline, CDR1 is MRHNA and CDR2 is SNTAGT. CDR3 length equals 13 residues. DNA for the CDR3: TGTGCCAGCAGTGAGGGACAGGGCCTAGGCTACACCTTC. This encodes CASSEGQGLGYTF.

The chain uses TRBV5-4 and TRBJ1-5; 7 bases fit TRBD1. Germline V CDR1 and CDR2: SGHNT, YYREEE (reference sequence). V trimming: 2 bases; J trimming: 2 bases; junction bases outside the gene matches: 4. The CDR3 length is 15 residues. CDR3 in DNA: TGTGCCAGCAGCTTTCAGGGGGACGGCAATCAGCCCCAGCATTTT. Its translation: CASSFQGDGNQPQHF.